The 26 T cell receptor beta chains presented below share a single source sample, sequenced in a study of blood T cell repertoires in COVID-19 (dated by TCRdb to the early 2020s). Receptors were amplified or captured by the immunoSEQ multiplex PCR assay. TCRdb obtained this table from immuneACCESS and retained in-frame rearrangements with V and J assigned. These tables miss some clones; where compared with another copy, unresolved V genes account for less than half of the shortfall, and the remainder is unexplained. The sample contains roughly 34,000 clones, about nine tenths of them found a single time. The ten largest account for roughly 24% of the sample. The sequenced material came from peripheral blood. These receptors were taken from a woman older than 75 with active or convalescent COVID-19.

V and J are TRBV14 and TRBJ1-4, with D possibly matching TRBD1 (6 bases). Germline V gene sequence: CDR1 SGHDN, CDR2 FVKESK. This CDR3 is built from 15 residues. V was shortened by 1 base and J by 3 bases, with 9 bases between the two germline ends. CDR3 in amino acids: CASSQVRTANEKLFF. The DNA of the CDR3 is TGTGCCAGCAGCCAAGTAAGGACAGCTAATGAAAAACTGTTTTTT. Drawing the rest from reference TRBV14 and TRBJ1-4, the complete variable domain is EAGVTQFPSHSVIEKGQTVTLRCDPISGHDNLYWYRRVMGKEIKFLLHFVKESKQDESGMPNNRFLAERTGGTYSTLKVQPAELEDSGVYFCASSQVRTANEKLFFGSGTQLSVL.

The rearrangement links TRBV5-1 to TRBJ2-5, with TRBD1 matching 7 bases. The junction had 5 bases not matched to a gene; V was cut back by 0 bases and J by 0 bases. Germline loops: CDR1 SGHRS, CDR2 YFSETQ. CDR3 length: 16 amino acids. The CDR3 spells CASSLGTGSYQETQYF. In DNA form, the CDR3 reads TGCGCCAGCAGCTTGGGGACAGGATCTTACCAAGAGACCCAGTACTTC.

The CDR3 nucleotides read TGTGCCAGCAGCTGGGGACAGGGATATAATTCACCCCTCCACTTT. This gives the protein CASSWGQGYNSPLHF. The chain couples TRBV13 to TRBJ1-6; 9 bases fit TRBD1. The CDR3 consists of 15 residues. The V segment lost 4 bases and the J segment 4 bases; nucleotides outside the gene matches: 2. The germline V gene has CDR1 PRHDT and CDR2 FYEKMQ (reference sequence). The entire variable domain, with the rest obtained from reference TRBV13 and TRBJ1-6, is as follows: AAGVIQSPRHLIKEKRETATLKCYPIPRHDTVYWYQQGPGQDPQFLISFYEKMQSDKGSIPDRFSAQQFSDYHSELNMSSLELGDSALYFCASSWGQGYNSPLHFGNGTRLTVT.

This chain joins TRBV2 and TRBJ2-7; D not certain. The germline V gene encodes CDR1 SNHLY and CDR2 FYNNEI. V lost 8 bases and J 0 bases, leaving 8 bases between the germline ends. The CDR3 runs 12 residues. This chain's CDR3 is CASEQSSYEQYF. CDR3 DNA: TGTGCCAGCGAACAGAGCTCCTACGAGCAGTACTTC.

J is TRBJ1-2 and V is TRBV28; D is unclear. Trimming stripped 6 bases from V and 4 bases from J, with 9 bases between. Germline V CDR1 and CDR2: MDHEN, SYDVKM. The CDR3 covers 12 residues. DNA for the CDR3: TGTGCCAGCAGGGGTGAGGTCTATGGCTACACCTTC. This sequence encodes CASRGEVYGYTF.

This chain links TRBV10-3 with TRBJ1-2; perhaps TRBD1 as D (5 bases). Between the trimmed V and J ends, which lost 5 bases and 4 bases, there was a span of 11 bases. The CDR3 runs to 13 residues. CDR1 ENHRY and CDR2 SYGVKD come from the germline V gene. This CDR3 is CAISLHDSYGYTF. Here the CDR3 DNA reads TGTGCCATCAGTCTCCACGACAGCTATGGCTACACCTTC.

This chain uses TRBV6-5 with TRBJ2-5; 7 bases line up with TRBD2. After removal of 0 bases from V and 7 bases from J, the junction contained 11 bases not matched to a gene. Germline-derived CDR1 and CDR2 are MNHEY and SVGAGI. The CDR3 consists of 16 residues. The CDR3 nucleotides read TGTGCCAGCAGTTACTCGACTAGCCAAGGGGTGCTGACCCAGTACTTC. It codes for CASSYSTSQGVLTQYF.

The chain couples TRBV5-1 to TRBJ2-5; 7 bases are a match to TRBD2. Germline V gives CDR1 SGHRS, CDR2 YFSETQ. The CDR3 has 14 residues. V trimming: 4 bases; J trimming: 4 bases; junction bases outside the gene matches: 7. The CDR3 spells CASSREVGGETQYF. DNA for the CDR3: TGCGCCAGCAGCCGGGAGGTGGGGGGAGAGACCCAGTACTTC.

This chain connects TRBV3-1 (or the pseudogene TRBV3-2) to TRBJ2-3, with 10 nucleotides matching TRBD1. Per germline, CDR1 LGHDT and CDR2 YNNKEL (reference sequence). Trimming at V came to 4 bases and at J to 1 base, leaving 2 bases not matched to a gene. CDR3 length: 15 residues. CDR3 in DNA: TGTGCCAGCAGCCTCGGGACAGGGGGCACAGATACGCAGTATTTT. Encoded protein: CASSLGTGGTDTQYF.

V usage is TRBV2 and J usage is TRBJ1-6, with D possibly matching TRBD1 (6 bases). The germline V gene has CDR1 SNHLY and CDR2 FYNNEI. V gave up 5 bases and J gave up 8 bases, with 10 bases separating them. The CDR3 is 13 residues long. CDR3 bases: TGTGCCAGCAGTTGGGGGCGTGATTCACCCCTCCACTTT. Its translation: CASSWGRDSPLHF. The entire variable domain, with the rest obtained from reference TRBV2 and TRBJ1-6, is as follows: EPEVTQTPSHQVTQMGQEVILRCVPISNHLYFYWYRQILGQKVEFLVSFYNNEISEKSEIFDDQFSVERPDGSNFTLKIRSTKLEDSAMYFCASSWGRDSPLHFGNGTRLTVT.

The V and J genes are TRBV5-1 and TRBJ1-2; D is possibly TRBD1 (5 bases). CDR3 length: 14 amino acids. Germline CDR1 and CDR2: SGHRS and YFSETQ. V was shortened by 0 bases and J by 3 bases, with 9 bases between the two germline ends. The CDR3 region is CASSLAPGYYGYTF. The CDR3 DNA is TGCGCCAGCAGCTTGGCGCCAGGGTACTATGGCTACACCTTC. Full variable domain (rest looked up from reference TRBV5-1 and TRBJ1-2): KAGVTQTPRYLIKTRGQQVTLSCSPISGHRSVSWYQQTPGQGLQFLFEYFSETQRNKGNFPGRFSGRQFSNSRSEMNVSTLELGDSALYLCASSLAPGYYGYTFGSGTRLTVV.

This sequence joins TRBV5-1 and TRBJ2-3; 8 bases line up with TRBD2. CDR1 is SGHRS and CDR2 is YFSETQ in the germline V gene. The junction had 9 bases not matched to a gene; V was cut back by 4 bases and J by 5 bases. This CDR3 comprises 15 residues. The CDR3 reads CASSPGAGGVDTQYF. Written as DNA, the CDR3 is TGCGCCAGCAGCCCGGGTGCGGGGGGAGTAGATACGCAGTATTTT.

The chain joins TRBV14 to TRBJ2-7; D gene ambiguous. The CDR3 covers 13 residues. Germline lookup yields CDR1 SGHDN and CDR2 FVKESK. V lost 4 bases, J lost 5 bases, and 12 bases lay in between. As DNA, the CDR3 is TGTGCCAGCAGCCCCCGTCGGTTCGACGAGCAGTACTTC. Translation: CASSPRRFDEQYF.

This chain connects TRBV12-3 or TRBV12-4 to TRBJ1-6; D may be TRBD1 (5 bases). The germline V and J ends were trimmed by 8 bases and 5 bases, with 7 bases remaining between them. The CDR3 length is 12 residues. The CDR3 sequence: CASFRDNSPLHF. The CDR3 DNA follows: TGTGCCAGCTTCAGGGATAATTCACCCCTCCACTTT.

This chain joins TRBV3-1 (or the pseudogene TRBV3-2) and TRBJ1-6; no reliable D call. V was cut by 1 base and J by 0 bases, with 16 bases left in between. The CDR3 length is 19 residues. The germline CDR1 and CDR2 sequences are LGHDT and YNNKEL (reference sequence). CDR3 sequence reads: CASSQVPPLGSSYNSPLHF. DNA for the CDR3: TGTGCCAGCAGCCAAGTACCCCCGTTGGGGAGCTCCTATAATTCACCCCTCCACTTT.

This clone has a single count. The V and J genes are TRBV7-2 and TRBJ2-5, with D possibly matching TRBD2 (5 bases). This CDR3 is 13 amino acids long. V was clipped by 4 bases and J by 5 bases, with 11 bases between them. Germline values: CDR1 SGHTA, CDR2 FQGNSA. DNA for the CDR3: TGTGCCAGCAGCTCGGACTTCACGGAGACCCAGTACTTC. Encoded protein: CASSSDFTETQYF.

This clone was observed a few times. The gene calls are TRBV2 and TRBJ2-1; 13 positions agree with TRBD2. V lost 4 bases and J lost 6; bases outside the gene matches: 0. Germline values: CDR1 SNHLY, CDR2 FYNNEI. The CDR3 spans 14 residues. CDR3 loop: CASSGLAGGNEQFF. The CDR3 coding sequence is TGTGCCAGCAGTGGACTAGCGGGGGGCAATGAGCAGTTCTTC. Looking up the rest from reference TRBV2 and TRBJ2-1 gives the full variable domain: EPEVTQTPSHQVTQMGQEVILRCVPISNHLYFYWYRQILGQKVEFLVSFYNNEISEKSEIFDDQFSVERPDGSNFTLKIRSTKLEDSAMYFCASSGLAGGNEQFFGPGTRLTVL.

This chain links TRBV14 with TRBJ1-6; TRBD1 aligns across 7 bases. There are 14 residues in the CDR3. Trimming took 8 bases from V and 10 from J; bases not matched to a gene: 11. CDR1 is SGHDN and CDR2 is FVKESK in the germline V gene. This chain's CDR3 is CASGQRGLNSPLHF. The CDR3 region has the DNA TGTGCCAGCGGGCAGAGGGGGCTTAACTCACCCCTCCACTTT.

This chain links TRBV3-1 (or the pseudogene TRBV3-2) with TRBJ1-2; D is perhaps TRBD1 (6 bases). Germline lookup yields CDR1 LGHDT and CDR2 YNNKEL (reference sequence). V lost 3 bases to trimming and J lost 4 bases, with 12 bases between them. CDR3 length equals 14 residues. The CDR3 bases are TGTGCCAGCAGCCACGCCGGGACATCCTATGGCTACACCTTC. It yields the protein CASSHAGTSYGYTF.

For the CDR3, the DNA is TGTGCCAGCAGCTCGTATACGACTCTAAAGACAGGGAACTATGGCTACACCTTC. This encodes CASSSYTTLKTGNYGYTF. This sequence joins TRBV5-6 and TRBJ1-2; TRBD1 matches 7 bases. This CDR3 contains 18 residues. V lost 3 bases, J lost 2 bases, and 16 bases stayed unmatched. CDR1 SGHDT and CDR2 YYEEEE come from the germline V gene. Full variable domain (missing parts from reference TRBV5-6 and TRBJ1-2): DAGVTQSPTHLIKTRGQQVTLRCSPKSGHDTVSWYQQALGQGPQFIFQYYEEEERQRGNFPDRFSGHQFPNYSSELNVNALLLGDSALYLCASSSYTTLKTGNYGYTFGSGTRLTVV.

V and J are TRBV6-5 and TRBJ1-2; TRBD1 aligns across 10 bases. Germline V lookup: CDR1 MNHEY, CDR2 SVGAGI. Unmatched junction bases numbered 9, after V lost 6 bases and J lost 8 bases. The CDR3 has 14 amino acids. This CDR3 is CASRPGQGTRGYTF. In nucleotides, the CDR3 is TGTGCCAGCAGACCGGGACAGGGGACCAGGGGCTACACCTTC.

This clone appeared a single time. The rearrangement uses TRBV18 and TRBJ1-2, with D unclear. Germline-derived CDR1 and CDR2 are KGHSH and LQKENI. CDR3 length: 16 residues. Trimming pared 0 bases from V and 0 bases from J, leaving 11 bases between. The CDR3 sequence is CASSPPIISANYGYTF. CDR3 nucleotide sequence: TGTGCCAGCTCACCACCGATCATCAGCGCTAACTATGGCTACACCTTC.

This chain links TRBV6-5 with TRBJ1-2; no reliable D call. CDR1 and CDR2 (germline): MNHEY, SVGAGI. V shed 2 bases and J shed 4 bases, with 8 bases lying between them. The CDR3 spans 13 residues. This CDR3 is CASSYDGLYGYTF. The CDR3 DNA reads TGTGCCAGCAGTTACGACGGACTCTATGGCTACACCTTC.

CDR3 nucleotides: TGCAGCGTTGAAGCCGGGGTACTTATCTACTGCGAGCAGTACTTC. It encodes CSVEAGVLIYCEQYF. V gene TRBV29-1 combines with J gene TRBJ2-7; TRBD2 is a possible D gene (5 bases). The CDR3 runs to 15 residues. Germline V gene lookup returns CDR1 SQVTM and CDR2 ANQGSEA. The germline V and J ends were trimmed by 1 base and 6 bases, with 19 bases remaining between them.

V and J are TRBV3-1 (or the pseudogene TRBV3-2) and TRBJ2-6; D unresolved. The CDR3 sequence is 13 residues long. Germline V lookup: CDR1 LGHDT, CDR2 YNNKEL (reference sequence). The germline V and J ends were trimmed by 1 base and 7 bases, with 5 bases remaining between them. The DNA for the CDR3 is TGTGCCAGCAGCCAAGCCCCAGCCAACGTCCTGACTTTC. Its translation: CASSQAPANVLTF.

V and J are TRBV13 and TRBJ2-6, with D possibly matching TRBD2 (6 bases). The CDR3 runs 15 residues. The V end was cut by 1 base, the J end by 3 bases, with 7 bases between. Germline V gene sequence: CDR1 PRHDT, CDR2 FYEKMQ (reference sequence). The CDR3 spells CASSLVGGGANVLTF. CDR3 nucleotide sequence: TGTGCCAGCAGCTTAGTCGGGGGTGGGGCCAACGTCCTGACTTTC. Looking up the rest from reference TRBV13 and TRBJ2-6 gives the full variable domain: AAGVIQSPRHLIKEKRETATLKCYPIPRHDTVYWYQQGPGQDPQFLISFYEKMQSDKGSIPDRFSAQQFSDYHSELNMSSLELGDSALYFCASSLVGGGANVLTFGAGSRLTVL.